This T cell receptor beta chain was sequenced during a study of T cell repertoires in cytomegalovirus infection. As for the study in general: Based on public TCR beta signatures, there were indications of CMV infection and of a matching HLA type. Study results and caveats: HLA-C-restricted CMV-specific TCR beta clonotypes prevailed in the ex vivo response.

MiXCR, run by TCRdb on the reads, gives a single entry per CDR3 protein. The sample has 400,000 or so distinct CDR3 sequences, approximately 31% seen once. Comments on this clonotype: The target antigen is unknown.

Germline V gene data show CDR1 as PRHDT and CDR2 as FYEKMQ (reference sequence). This CDR3 is built from 14 residues. The ends lost 5 bases at V and 6 bases at J; junction bases unmatched: 4. Sequencing was done on a sample of PBMCs. This rearrangement joins TRBV13 to TRBJ1-4; 9 nucleotides align to TRBD1. The sequence came from a human donor in good health (CMV status not recorded). Some clones in this sample may be carry-over from other donors' samples. The CDR3 region is CASSRRDRDEKLFF. The CDR3, as DNA: TGTGCCAGCAGCCGCCGGGACAGGGATGAAAAACTGTTTTTT.